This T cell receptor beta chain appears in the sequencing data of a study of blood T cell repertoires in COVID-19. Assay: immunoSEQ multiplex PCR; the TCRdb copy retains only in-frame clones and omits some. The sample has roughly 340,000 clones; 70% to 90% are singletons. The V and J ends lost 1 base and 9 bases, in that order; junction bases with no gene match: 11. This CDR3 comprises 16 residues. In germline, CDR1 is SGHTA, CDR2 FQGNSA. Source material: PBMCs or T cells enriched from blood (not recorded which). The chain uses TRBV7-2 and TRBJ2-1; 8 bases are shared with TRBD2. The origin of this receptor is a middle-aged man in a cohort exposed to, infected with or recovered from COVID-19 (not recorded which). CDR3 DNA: TGTGCCAGCAGCTTAGTCTCCGGGAGGGCCTCCAGTGAGCAGTTCTTC. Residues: CASSLVSGRASSEQFF.